This entry features one TCR beta chain sequence. The antigen is unknown. Both 60 Vbeta primers and 13 Jbeta primers went into the PCR. Only in-frame clones appear in the TCRdb table, and some are missing; sequencing was by immunoSEQ multiplex PCR. The table records 140,000 to 150,000 clones, about three quarters of them present only once. Germline-derived CDR1 and CDR2 are LGHNA and YSLEER. This CDR3 is 13 amino acids long. Trimming took 4 bases from V and 5 from J; bases not matched to a gene: 4. This entry is derived from a study of cytomegalovirus exposure and HLA in healthy donors. Study-wide findings and caveats: Later analysis identified some 16,000 TCR beta sequences associated with HLA alleles, using a false discovery rate threshold of 0.05. Sequences of the TCR beta chain were said to predict the HLA-A and HLA-B alleles of most subjects accurately.

Sequenced sample: PBMCs. This rearrangement joins TRBV4-3 to TRBJ1-1; 7 bases match TRBD1. The TCR was taken from a man in his forties or fifties in good health and CMV-seropositive. CDR3 sequence reads: CASSPLQGTEAFF. The CDR3 DNA follows: TGCGCCAGCAGCCCACTACAGGGGACTGAAGCTTTCTTT.